This T cell receptor beta chain was retrieved from a study of CD8 T cells in ankylosing spondylitis. Broader study findings: Within matched ankylosing spondylitis synovial fluid, disease-linked clones were reportedly significantly enriched. Existing reports had already noted some motif variants in reactive arthritis synovial fluid and blood. Ankylosing spondylitis blood seemed to carry a telltale TCR beta motif made of seven or eight highly homologous variants.

This clonotype was seen a handful of times. No antigen is known for it. Germline values: CDR1 MNHNS, CDR2 SASEGT. V dropped 6 bases and J dropped 4; count of bases not matched to a gene: 5. This CDR3 contains 15 residues. MiXCR was run by TCRdb on the 5' RACE reads, yielding one entry per CDR3 protein. The sample records around 890,000 distinct CDR3 sequences, roughly 12% being singletons. V and J are TRBV6-1 and TRBJ2-1, with 11 bases that match TRBD1. The sample was blood, either unsorted or a sorted T cell fraction (not recorded which). The TCR comes from a male donor with ankylosing spondylitis. CDR3 sequence: CASRGTGGPYNEQFF. For the CDR3, the DNA is TGTGCCAGCAGGGGGACAGGGGGGCCATACAATGAGCAGTTCTTC.